This TCR beta chain was recovered during a study of breast tumors, draining lymph nodes, adjacent tissues (dated by TCRdb to the mid-2010s). About the study as a whole: TCR beta repertoires were compared across tumor, adjacent nontumor tissue and axillary lymph nodes obtained from breast cancer patients. The study was designed to assess the relationships and possible T-cell exchange between tumor, surrounding tissue and draining lymph node repertoires in human breast cancer.

Regarding this clonotype: The target of this receptor is not known. It has no much larger one-base neighbor in the sample; base qualities were not kept.

The axillary draining lymph nodes of breast cancer patients were the source of the lymph node samples. Instrument on record: Illumina HiSeq 2000. TCR beta chain libraries were generated by multiplex PCR amplification. The amplified TCR beta chain products were analyzed by high-throughput sequencing. TCRdb took the public reads, trimmed them with fastp at Q25, ran MiXCR for clone calling and kept in-frame beta chains. One record per CDR3 amino acid sequence lists the most common genes and DNA. The sample includes approximately 200,000 distinct CDR3 sequences, with approximately 30% observed a single time. The ten most abundant clones make up roughly 4.3% of the sample. Overall study outcomes, separate from this receptor: Tumor and nontumor tissue repertoires were found to be significantly more similar in luminal-like than in basal-like breast cancer. T-cell repertoire diversity in tumors was found to be lower than in lymph nodes but higher than in nontumor tissue, and preferential V and J gene usage was observed. The conclusion that tumor T cells originate in lymph nodes was framed as consistent with a hypothesis rather than directly demonstrated. The data were considered consistent with the idea that most tumor T cells come from the lymph node and then expand in tumor tissue.

Including cysteine and phenylalanine, the CDR3 has 15 amino acids. CDR3 DNA only is kept here, 45 bases in frame from base 1. Based on the germline V gene (reference sequence), the CDR1 and CDR2 sequences are DFQATT and SNEGSKA. V is trimmed back by 4 bases and J by 4 bases, and the junction contains 8 bases that no gene match accounts for. Sequencing was carried out using axillary lymph node tissue. This chain joins TRBV20-1 to TRBJ1-5, and 9 junctional nucleotides match TRBD1. This receptor was obtained from a female donor with breast cancer. Some clones in this sample may be carry-over from other donors' samples. The DNA sequence follows: TGCAGTGCTACCACAGGGGGCGCTTCGAATCAGCCCCAGCATTTT. It encodes CSATTGGASNQPQHF.